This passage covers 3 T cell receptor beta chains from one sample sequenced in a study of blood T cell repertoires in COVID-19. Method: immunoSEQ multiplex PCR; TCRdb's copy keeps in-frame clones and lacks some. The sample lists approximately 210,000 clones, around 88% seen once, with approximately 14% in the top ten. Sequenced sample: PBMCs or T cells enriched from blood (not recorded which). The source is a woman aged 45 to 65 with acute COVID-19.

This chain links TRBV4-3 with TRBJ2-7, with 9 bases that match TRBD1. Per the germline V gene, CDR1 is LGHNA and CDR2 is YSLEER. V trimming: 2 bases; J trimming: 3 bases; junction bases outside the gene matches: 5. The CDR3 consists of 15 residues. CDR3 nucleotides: TGCGCCAGCAGCCAAAACCGGGACAGGGTCTACGAGCAGTACTTC. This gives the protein CASSQNRDRVYEQYF.

The CDR3 DNA follows: TGTGCCATCAGTGAAGGGTCGGTAGCGAGTAACTACTACGAGCAGTACTTC. Translation: CAISEGSVASNYYEQYF. The chain uses TRBV10-3 and TRBJ2-7; D might be TRBD2 (5 bases). This CDR3 region has 17 residues. Germline CDR1 and CDR2: ENHRY and SYGVKD. V dropped 3 bases and J dropped 3 bases, with 21 bases sitting between them.

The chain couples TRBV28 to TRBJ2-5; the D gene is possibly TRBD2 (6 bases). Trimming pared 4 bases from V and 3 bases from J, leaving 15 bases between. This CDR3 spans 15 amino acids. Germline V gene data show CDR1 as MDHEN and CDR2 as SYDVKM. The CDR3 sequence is CASSSPRGGEETQYF. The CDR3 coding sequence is TGTGCCAGCAGTTCTCCCCGGGGAGGCGAAGAGACCCAGTACTTC.